This T cell receptor (beta chain) was observed in a study of blood T cell repertoires in COVID-19. Germline V gives CDR1 SGDLS, CDR2 YYNGEE. The V segment lost 0 bases and the J segment 5 bases; nucleotides outside the gene matches: 5. CDR3 length: 16 residues. TCRdb's copy holds only in-frame clones and misses some; the assay was immunoSEQ multiplex PCR. The table records 150,000 or so clones, 70% to 80% of them present only once. V gene TRBV9 combines with J gene TRBJ2-7, with 13 bases identical to TRBD2. Sequenced input: peripheral blood. The TCR was taken from a woman in her sixties or seventies with COVID-19, enrolled during active disease. CDR3 residues: CASSVGLAGGADEQYF. The CDR3 DNA reads as TGTGCCAGCAGCGTAGGACTAGCGGGAGGAGCGGACGAGCAGTACTTC.